A selection of T cell receptor beta chains follows, all from one sample in a study of vaccination effects on CD4 cells after COVID-19. This table comes from immunoSEQ multiplex PCR, and its TCRdb copy is limited to in-frame clones, with some not included. The sample records 26,000 or so clones, around 78% being singletons. Antigen specificity for these receptors is unknown. The sample consisted of CD4+ T cells from PBMCs cultured with HCoV-NL63 spike peptides, taken before COVID-19 vaccination. The receptor source for this set is a human donor who had a prior SARS-CoV-2 infection. Both conserved end residues are part of each CDR3. A D gene is named only where the DNA matches it firmly. Only some rows state a clone size, as once, few, many or a class for expanded clones.

size	D	J	V	CDR3	DNA
-	-	TRBJ1-6	TRBV7-2	CASSLVGSNSPLHF	TGTGCCAGCAGCTTAGTTGGGTCGAATTCACCCCTCCACTTT
few	-	TRBJ1-2	TRBV2	CASSERGFFTNYGYTF	TGTGCCAGCAGCGAGCGGGGGTTTTTCACTAACTATGGCTACACCTTC
-	-	TRBJ2-7	TRBV5-1	CASSLGQGAEQYF	TGCGCCAGCAGCTTGGGGCAGGGTGCCGAGCAGTACTTC
-	-	TRBJ2-2	TRBV5-1	CASSLDGSNTGELFF	TGCGCCAGCAGCTTGGACGGATCGAACACCGGGGAGCTGTTTTTT
-	TRBD1	TRBJ2-7	TRBV28	CASSPPPGTVSYEQYF	TGTGCCAGCAGTCCTCCCCCCGGGACAGTCTCCTACGAGCAGTACTTC
-	-	TRBJ1-5	TRBV6-5	CASRENHQPQHF	TGTGCCAGCAGGGAGAACCATCAGCCCCAGCATTTT
-	-	TRBJ1-2	TRBV12-3/TRBV12-4	CASSSNRAYGYTF	TGTGCCAGCAGTTCGAACAGGGCGTATGGCTACACCTTC
-	-	TRBJ2-5	TRBV5-1	CASSLGLGWRETQYF	TGCGCCAGCAGCTTGGGTTTAGGTTGGCGAGAGACCCAGTACTTC
few	TRBD1	TRBJ2-3	TRBV29-1	CSVTGTGGSDTQYF	TGCAGCGTTACCGGGACAGGGGGCTCGGATACGCAGTATTTT
once	-	TRBJ2-7	TRBV5-4	CASSLGLGDLVYEQYF	TGTGCCAGCAGCTTAGGCCTAGGGGATTTAGTCTACGAGCAGTACTTC
once	TRBD2	TRBJ2-4	TRBV9	CASSVTSVDIQYF	TGTGCCAGCAGCGTAACTAGCGTAGACATTCAGTACTTC
-	-	TRBJ2-3	TRBV3-1/TRBV3-2	CASSQALLKDTQYF	TGTGCCAGCAGCCAGGCCCTTCTTAAAGATACGCAGTATTTT
-	TRBD1	TRBJ1-2	TRBV7-2	CASSYGTAQNYGYTF	TGTGCCAGCAGCTACGGGACAGCCCAGAACTATGGCTACACCTTC
-	-	TRBJ1-1	TRBV19	CASSILTGITGDTEAFF	TGTGCCAGTAGTATATTAACGGGGATAACGGGGGACACTGAAGCTTTCTTT
-	TRBD1	TRBJ1-1	TRBV29-1	CSVLGGQGATEAFF	TGCAGCGTCCTCGGGGGACAGGGGGCCACTGAAGCTTTCTTT
-	-	TRBJ2-3	TRBV7-8	CASSLLSRTDTQYF	TGTGCCAGCAGCTTGTTGTCTCGCACAGATACGCAGTATTTT
-	TRBD1	TRBJ1-2	TRBV5-1	CASSAGTDYGYTF	TGCGCCAGCAGCGCCGGGACAGACTATGGCTACACCTTC
-	-	TRBJ2-2	TRBV28	CVTNNGGELFF	TGTGTTACAAACAACGGCGGGGAGCTGTTTTTT
-	-	TRBJ2-5	TRBV11-2	CASSFGVQTGETQYF	TGTGCCAGCAGCTTTGGCGTACAGACTGGGGAGACCCAGTACTTC
few	TRBD2	TRBJ2-7	TRBV3-1/TRBV3-2	CASSPPGLAGYYYEQYF	TGTGCCAGCAGCCCCCCTGGACTAGCGGGGTACTACTACGAGCAGTACTTC
-	-	TRBJ2-3	TRBV5-1	CASSFGTRTDTQYF	TGCGCCAGCAGCTTCGGGACTCGCACAGATACGCAGTATTTT
-	TRBD2	TRBJ2-7	TRBV2	CASTSTYLAGGGEQYF	TGTGCCAGCACCTCCACGTATCTGGCGGGAGGTGGTGAGCAGTACTTC
-	-	TRBJ1-2	TRBV7-2	CASSLGSFYGYTF	TGTGCCAGCAGCTTAGGTTCTTTCTATGGCTACACCTTC
-	-	TRBJ2-1	TRBV24-1	CATSDPRRDGTYNEQFF	TGTGCCACCAGTGATCCGAGGAGGGACGGTACCTACAATGAGCAGTTCTTC
-	-	TRBJ2-2	TRBV6-4	CASSVTPRGGELFF	TGTGCCAGCAGTGTTACGCCCCGGGGCGGGGAGCTGTTTTTT
-	-	TRBJ1-3	TRBV5-8	CASSQSPTPPGNTIYF	TGTGCCAGCAGCCAAAGCCCGACTCCCCCTGGAAACACCATATATTTT
-	-	TRBJ2-1	TRBV7-2	CASSSGFVGRNEQFF	TGTGCCAGCAGCTCAGGTTTTGTGGGACGCAATGAGCAGTTCTTC
few	TRBD1	TRBJ2-4	TRBV5-1	CASSLQGTKNIQYF	TGCGCCAGCAGCTTACAGGGGACCAAAAACATTCAGTACTTC
-	-	TRBJ1-3	TRBV13	CASSFRDSGNTIYF	TGTGCCAGCAGCTTTCGGGACTCTGGAAACACCATATATTTT
few	-	TRBJ1-5	TRBV19	CASTQDGGVRNQPQHF	TGTGCCAGTACCCAGGACGGGGGTGTCCGCAATCAGCCCCAGCATTTT
-	-	TRBJ2-1	TRBV6-4	CASSDWWGASYNEQFF	TGTGCCAGCAGTGACTGGTGGGGGGCATCCTACAATGAGCAGTTCTTC
-	-	TRBJ1-2	TRBV30	CAWSEFGGYTF	TGTGCCTGGAGTGAGTTCGGAGGCTACACCTTC
-	-	TRBJ2-7	TRBV6-5	CASSRGEKGQSMYF	TGTGCCAGCAGCCGGGGAGAGAAGGGCCAGAGCATGTACTTC
once	-	TRBJ1-2	TRBV9	CASSGGGRDYGYTF	TGTGCCAGCAGCGGTGGAGGACGTGACTATGGCTACACCTTC
few	-	TRBJ1-6	TRBV27	CASSFIRPSGDNSPLHF	TGTGCCAGCAGTTTCATCCGTCCGTCCGGCGATAATTCACCCCTCCACTTT
once	-	TRBJ2-5	TRBV5-4	CASSRGFQETQYF	TGTGCCAGCAGCCGGGGATTTCAAGAGACCCAGTACTTC
-	-	TRBJ1-3	TRBV7-2	CASSLGSQRNTIYF	TGTGCCAGCAGCTTAGGGTCCCAGCGGAACACCATATATTTT
few	-	TRBJ2-4	TRBV4-1	CASSQGPAVGMRNIQYF	TGCGCCAGCAGCCAAGGGCCAGCGGTGGGCATGAGAAACATTCAGTACTTC
few	TRBD2	TRBJ2-5	TRBV2	CASSFGTSGETQYF	TGTGCCAGCAGCTTTGGGACTAGCGGGGAGACCCAGTACTTC
-	-	TRBJ1-2	TRBV5-8	CASSVSLGHLYGYTF	TGTGCCAGCAGCGTATCCCTCGGACACCTCTATGGCTACACCTTC
-	-	TRBJ2-1	TRBV19	CASSIRSTLSYNEQFF	TGTGCCAGTAGTATTCGGAGTACCCTTTCCTACAATGAGCAGTTCTTC
-	-	TRBJ1-2	TRBV19	CASTYLPGDDGYTF	TGTGCCAGTACCTATCTTCCCGGGGACGATGGCTACACCTTC
few	-	TRBJ1-1	TRBV6-6	CASSYRITEAFF	TGTGCCAGCAGTTACCGCATCACTGAAGCTTTCTTT
-	-	TRBJ1-2	TRBV11-2	CASSLAGTGYGYTF	TGTGCCAGCAGCTTAGCAGGGACGGGTTATGGCTACACCTTC
-	-	TRBJ2-5	TRBV7-3	CASSLRRGETQYF	TGTGCCAGCAGCCTGAGGAGGGGGGAGACCCAGTACTTC
-	-	TRBJ2-1	TRBV7-3	CASRRRADNYNEQFF	TGTGCCAGCAGACGCAGAGCGGACAACTACAATGAGCAGTTCTTC
few	TRBD2	TRBJ2-2	TRBV4-1	CASSQERLAGGKHTGELFF	TGCGCCAGCAGCCAAGAACGACTAGCGGGGGGTAAACACACCGGGGAGCTGTTTTTT
-	-	TRBJ2-3	TRBV7-7	CASRPRLNRGVGTQYF	TGTGCTAGCAGACCCCGTTTGAATAGGGGGGTTGGGACGCAGTATTTT
-	TRBD2	TRBJ2-1	TRBV5-1	CASSLSGTSSYNEQFF	TGCGCCAGCAGCTTGAGCGGGACCAGCTCCTACAATGAGCAGTTCTTC
-	TRBD2	TRBJ2-1	TRBV9	CASSVAGGLEGNEQFF	TGTGCCAGCAGCGTAGCGGGAGGGCTGGAGGGCAATGAGCAGTTCTTC
-	-	TRBJ1-5	TRBV15	CATSRDIYQPQHF	TGTGCCACCAGCAGGGACATTTATCAGCCCCAGCATTTT
-	-	TRBJ1-1	TRBV30	CAWTIVAGEAFF	TGTGCCTGGACCATAGTTGCGGGGGAGGCTTTCTTT
-	TRBD2	TRBJ2-3	TRBV5-1	CASSWGLAGGPSTDTQYF	TGCGCCAGCAGCTGGGGACTAGCGGGGGGTCCTAGCACAGATACGCAGTATTTT
-	TRBD2	TRBJ2-1	TRBV12-5	CASGPTSGVYNEQFF	TGTGCTAGTGGACCGACTAGCGGGGTCTACAATGAGCAGTTCTTC
-	TRBD2	TRBJ2-1	TRBV27	CASRRLAGENNEQFF	TGTGCCAGCAGGAGACTAGCGGGGGAAAACAATGAGCAGTTCTTC